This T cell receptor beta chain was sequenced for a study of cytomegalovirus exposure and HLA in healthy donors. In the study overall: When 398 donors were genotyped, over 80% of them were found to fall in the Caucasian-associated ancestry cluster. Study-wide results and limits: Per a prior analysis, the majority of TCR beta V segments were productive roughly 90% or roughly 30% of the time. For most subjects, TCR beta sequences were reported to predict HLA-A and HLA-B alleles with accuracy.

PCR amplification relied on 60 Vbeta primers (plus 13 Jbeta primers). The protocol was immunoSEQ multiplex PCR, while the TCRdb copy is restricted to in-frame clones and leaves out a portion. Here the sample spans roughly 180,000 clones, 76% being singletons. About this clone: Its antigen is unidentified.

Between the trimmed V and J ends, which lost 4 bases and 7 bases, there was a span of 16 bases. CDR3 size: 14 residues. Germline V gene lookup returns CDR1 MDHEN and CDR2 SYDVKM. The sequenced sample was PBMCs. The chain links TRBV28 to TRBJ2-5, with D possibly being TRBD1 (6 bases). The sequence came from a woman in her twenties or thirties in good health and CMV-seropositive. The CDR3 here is CASSSAYQGRTQYF. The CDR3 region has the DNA TGTGCCAGCAGTTCGGCCTACCAGGGGCGGACCCAGTACTTC.